This TCR beta chain originates from a study of shared clonotypes between healthy human individuals. Study details: Participating donors consisted of a couple of women and a few men aged 18 to 49.

Naive-designated CD8 cells lacked CD45RO, were positively enriched for CCR7, and omitted terminally differentiated effector memory CD45RA+ cells. In regard to this clone: No antigen is known for it.

V was shortened by 0 bases and J by 4 bases, with 13 bases between the two germline ends. Germline V lookup: CDR1 MNHEY, CDR2 SMNVEV (reference sequence). This CDR3 has 15 amino acids. Clones were sequenced by immunoSEQ multiplex PCR, and TCRdb holds only the in-frame ones, with some missing. This table has about 680,000 clones, roughly nine tenths appearing once. Notes on the study in general: Specimens sampled were limited to blood, with tissue repertoires likely differing.

This chain links TRBV27 with TRBJ2-7; D might be TRBD1 or TRBD2, each matching 5 bases. The sample was naive CD8+ T cells sorted from blood. The receptor was derived from a young man in good health. The CDR3 nucleotides are TGTGCCAGCAGTTTATCAGGGGAGACTTGGTACGAGCAGTACTTC. Amino acid sequence: CASSLSGETWYEQYF.